This T cell receptor beta chain was observed in a study of blood T cell repertoires in COVID-19. For the study at large: Samples came from the United States, Italy and Spain, spanning acute and convalescent COVID-19. Nucleic acid was either cDNA or gDNA, and it came from T cells, B-cell-depleted T cells, or PBMCs.

In the authors' workflow: Counts of nucleated cells, estimated from reference gene primer amplification, were obtained. The data were produced by immunoSEQ multiplex PCR, yet TCRdb's version contains in-frame clones alone and is incomplete. That table furnishes V, J and clone size, whereas the DNA furnished D and trimming. The sample contains 88,000 or so clones, roughly 80% of which appear only once. From germline, CDR1 is MDHEN and CDR2 SYDVKM. This CDR3 is 19 amino acids long. V was trimmed by 4 bases and J by 4 bases, leaving 26 bases between them. Specimen: peripheral blood. This TCR came from a man older than 75 with acute or convalescent COVID-19. The chain uses TRBV28 and TRBJ1-5; D may be TRBD1 (6 bases). The CDR3: CASSSAGQPLSRQNQPQHF. In DNA form, the CDR3 reads TGTGCCAGCAGTTCCGCTGGACAGCCGCTTTCCAGGCAGAATCAGCCCCAGCATTTT.